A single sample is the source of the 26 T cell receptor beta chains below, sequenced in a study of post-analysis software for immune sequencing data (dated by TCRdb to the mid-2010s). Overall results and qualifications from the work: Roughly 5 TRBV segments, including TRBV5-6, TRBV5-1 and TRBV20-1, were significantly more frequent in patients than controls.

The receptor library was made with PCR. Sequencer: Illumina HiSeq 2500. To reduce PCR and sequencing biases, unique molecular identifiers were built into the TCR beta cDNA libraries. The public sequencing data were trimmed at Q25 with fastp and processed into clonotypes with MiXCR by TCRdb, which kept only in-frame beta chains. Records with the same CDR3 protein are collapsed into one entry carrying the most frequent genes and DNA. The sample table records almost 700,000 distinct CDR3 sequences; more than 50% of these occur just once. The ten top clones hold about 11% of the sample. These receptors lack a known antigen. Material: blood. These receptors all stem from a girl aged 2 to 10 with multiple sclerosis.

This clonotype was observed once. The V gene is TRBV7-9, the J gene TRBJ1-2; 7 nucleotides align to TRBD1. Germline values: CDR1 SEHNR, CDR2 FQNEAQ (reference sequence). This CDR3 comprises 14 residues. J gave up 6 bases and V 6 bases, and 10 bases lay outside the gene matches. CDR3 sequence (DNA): TGTGCCAGCAGACGCCGGGACAGACTAAATGGCTACACCTTC. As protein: CASRRRDRLNGYTF.

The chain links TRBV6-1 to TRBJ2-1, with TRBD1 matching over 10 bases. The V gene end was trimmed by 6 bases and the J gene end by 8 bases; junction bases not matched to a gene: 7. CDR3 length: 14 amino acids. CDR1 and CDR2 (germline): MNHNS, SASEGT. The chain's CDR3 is CASRLTGGNDEQFF. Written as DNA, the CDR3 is TGTGCCAGCAGGTTGACAGGGGGCAACGATGAGCAGTTCTTC.

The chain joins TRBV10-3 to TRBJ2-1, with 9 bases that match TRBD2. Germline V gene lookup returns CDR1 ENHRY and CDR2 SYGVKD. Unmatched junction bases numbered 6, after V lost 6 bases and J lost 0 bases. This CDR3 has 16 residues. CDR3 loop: CAISKASGNSYNEQFF. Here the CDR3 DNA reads TGTGCCATCAGCAAGGCTAGCGGGAACTCCTACAATGAGCAGTTCTTC.

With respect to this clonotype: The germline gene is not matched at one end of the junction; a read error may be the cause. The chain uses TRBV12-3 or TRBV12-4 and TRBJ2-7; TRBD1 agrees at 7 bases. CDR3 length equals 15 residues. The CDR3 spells CASGLGPGQPYEQYF. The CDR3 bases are TGTGCCAGCGGTTTGGGACCGGGACAGCCCTACGAGCAGTACTTC.

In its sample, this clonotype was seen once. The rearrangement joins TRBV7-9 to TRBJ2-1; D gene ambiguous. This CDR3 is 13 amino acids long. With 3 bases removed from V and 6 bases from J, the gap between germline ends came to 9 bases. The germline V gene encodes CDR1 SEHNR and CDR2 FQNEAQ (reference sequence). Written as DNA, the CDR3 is TGTGCCAGCAGCTTTGCCCGGGCCAATGAGCAGTTCTTC. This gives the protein CASSFARANEQFF.

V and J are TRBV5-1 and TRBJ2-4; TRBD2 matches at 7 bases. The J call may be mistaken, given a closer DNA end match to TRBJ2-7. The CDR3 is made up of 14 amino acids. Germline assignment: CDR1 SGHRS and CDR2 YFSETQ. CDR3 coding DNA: TGCGCCAGCAGCTCGGGGGGAGGTTTTGGCGAGCAGTACTTC. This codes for CASSSGGGFGEQYF.

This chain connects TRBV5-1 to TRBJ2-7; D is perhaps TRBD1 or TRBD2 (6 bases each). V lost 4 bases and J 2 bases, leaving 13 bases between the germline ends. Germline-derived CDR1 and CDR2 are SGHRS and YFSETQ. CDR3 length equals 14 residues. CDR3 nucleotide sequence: TGCGCCAGCAGCCAGGGGACTGCAACCTACGAGCAGTACTTC. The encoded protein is CASSQGTATYEQYF.

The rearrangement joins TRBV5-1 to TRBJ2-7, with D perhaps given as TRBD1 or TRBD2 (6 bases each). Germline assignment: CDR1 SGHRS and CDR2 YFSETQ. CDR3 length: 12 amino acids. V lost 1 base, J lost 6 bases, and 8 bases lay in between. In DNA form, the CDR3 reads TGCGCCAGCAGCTTGCGGGGGCCCGAGCAGTACTTC. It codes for CASSLRGPEQYF.

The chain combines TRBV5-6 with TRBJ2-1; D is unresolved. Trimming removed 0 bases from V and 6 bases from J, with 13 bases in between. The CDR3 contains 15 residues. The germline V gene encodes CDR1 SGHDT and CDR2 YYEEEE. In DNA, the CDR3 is TGTGCCAGCAGCTTGGCGCTCTTCACCCGCAATGAGCAGTTCTTC. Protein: CASSLALFTRNEQFF.

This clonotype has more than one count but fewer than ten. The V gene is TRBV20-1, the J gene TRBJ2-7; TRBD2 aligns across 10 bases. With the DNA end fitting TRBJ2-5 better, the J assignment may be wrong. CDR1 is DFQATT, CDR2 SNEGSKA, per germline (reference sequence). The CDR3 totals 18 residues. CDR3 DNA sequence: TGCAGTGCTAGAGATCCTGAGGGGTTAGGACTAGCGGAGGAGACCCAGTACTTC. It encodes CSARDPEGLGLAEETQYF.

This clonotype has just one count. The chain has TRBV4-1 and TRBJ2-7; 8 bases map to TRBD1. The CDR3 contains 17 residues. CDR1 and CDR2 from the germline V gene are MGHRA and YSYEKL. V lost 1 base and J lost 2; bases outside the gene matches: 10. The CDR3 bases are TGCGCCAGCAGCCAAGGACAGGTTTCGGACAGGGCCTACGAGCAGTACTTC. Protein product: CASSQGQVSDRAYEQYF.

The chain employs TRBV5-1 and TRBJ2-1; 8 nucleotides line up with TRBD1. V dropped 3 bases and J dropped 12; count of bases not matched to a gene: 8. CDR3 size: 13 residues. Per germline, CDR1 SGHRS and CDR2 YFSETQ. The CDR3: CASSSFGTGGQFF. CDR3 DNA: TGCGCCAGCAGCTCCTTCGGGACAGGCGGGCAGTTCTTC.

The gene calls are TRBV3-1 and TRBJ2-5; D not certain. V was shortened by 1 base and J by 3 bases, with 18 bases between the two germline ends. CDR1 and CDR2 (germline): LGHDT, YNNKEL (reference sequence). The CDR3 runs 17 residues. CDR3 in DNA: TGTGCCAGCAGCCAAGCCACGGCCGTAAACAACGAAGAGACCCAGTACTTC. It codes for CASSQATAVNNEETQYF.

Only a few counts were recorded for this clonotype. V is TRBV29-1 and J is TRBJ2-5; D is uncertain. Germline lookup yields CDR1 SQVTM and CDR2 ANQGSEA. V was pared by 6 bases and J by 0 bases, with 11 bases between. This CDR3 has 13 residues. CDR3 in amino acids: CSVPYADQETQYF. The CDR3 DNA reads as TGCAGCGTCCCCTACGCAGACCAAGAGACCCAGTACTTC.

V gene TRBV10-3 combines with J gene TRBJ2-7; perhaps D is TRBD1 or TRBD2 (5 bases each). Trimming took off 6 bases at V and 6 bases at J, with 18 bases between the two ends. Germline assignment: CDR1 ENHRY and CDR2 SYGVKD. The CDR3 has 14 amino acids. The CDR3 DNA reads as TGTGCCATCAGGAGTCGGGACGACGGTTTCGAGCAGTACTTC. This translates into CAIRSRDDGFEQYF.

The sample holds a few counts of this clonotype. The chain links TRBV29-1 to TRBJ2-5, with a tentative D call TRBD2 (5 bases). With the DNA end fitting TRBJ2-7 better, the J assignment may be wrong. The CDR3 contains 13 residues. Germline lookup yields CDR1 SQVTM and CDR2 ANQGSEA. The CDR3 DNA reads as TGCAGCACTGCCTTAGGGTCCGGGGACGAGCAGTACTTC. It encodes CSTALGSGDEQYF.

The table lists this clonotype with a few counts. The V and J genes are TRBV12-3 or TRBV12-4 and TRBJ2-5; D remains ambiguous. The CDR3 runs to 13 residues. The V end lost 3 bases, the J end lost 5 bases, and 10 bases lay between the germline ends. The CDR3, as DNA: TGTGCCAGCAGTTTTGGGGTTTGGGAGACCCAGTACTTC. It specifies CASSFGVWETQYF.

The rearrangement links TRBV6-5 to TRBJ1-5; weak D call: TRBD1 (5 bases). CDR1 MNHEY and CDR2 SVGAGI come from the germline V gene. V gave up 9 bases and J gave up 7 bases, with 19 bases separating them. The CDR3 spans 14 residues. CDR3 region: CASRKQGRGQPQHF. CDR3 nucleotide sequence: TGTGCCAGTAGAAAGCAGGGTCGGGGGCAGCCCCAGCATTTT.

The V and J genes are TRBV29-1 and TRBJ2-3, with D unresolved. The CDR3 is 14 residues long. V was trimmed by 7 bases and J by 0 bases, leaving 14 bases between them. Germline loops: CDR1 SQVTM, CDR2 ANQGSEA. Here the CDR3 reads CSAVPSLSTDTQYF. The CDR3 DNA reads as TGCAGCGCCGTCCCCAGTTTGAGCACAGATACGCAGTATTTT.

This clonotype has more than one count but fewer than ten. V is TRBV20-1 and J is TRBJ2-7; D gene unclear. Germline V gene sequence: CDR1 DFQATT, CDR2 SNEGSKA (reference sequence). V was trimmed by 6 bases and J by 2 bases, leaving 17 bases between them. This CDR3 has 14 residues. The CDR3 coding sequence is TGCAGTGCGGCAGAGGATCGGGCGACCTACGAGCAGTACTTC. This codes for CSAAEDRATYEQYF.

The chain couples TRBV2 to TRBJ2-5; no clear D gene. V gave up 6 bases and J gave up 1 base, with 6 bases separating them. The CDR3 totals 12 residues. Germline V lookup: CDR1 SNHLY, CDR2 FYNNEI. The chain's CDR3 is CASRRFQETQYF. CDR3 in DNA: TGTGCCAGCAGGAGGTTCCAAGAGACCCAGTACTTC.

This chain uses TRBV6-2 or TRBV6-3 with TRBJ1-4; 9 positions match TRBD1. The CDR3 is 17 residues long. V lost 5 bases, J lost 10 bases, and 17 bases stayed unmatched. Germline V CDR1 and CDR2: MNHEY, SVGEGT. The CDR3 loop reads CASSHTGTGTFRGKLFF. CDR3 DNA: TGTGCCAGCAGTCATACCGGGACAGGGACGTTTCGTGGAAAACTGTTTTTT.

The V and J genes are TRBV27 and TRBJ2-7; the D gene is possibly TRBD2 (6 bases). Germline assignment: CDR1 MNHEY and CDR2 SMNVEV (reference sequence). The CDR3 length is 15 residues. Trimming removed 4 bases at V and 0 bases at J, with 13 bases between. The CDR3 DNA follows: TGTGCCAGCAGTTCCCTGGACGGGAGCTCCTACGAGCAGTACTTC. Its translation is CASSSLDGSSYEQYF.

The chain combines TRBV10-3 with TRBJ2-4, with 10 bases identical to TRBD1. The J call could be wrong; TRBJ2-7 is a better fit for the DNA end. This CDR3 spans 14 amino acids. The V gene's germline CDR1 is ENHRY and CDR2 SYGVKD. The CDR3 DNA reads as TGTGCCATAATGGCCGGGACAGGGGACTACGAGCAGTACTTC. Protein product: CAIMAGTGDYEQYF.

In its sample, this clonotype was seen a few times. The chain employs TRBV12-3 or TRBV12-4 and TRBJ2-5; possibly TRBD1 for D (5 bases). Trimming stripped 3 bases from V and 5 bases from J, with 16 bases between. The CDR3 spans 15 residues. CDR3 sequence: CASSFSAKKGETQYF. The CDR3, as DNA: TGTGCCAGCAGTTTTTCGGCAAAAAAGGGGGAGACCCAGTACTTC.

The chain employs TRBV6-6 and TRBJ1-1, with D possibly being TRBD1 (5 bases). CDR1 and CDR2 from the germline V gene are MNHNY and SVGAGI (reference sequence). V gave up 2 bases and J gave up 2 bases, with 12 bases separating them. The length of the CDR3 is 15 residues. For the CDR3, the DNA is TGTGCCAGCAGTTACGCACAGGCCGACAACACTGAAGCTTTCTTT. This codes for CASSYAQADNTEAFF.